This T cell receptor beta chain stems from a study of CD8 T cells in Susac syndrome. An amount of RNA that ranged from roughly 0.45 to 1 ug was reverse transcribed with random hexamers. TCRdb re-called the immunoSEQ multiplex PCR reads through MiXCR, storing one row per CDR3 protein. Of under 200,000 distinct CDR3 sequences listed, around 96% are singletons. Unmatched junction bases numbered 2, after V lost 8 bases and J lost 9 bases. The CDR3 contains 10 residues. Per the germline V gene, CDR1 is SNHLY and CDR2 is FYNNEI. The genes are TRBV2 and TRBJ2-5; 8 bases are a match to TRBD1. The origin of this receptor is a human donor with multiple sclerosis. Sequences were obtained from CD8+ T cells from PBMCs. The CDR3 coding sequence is TGTGCCAGCCAGGGGGCGGCCCAGTACTTC. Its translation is CASQGAAQYF.